This T cell receptor (beta chain) was identified in a study of identical twins. General study results and limits: Whereas memory repertoires showed no such difference, abundant cord blood beta clonotypes carried fewer insertions.

Germline CDR1 is MNHEY and CDR2 is SMNVEV (reference sequence). This CDR3 contains 16 residues. V lost 5 bases and J 3 bases, leaving 19 bases between the germline ends. As regards this clonotype: The antigen remains unidentified.

Template switching introduced a universal primer site, and the cDNA bore unique molecular identifiers. In TCRdb, the 5' RACE reads were re-called with MiXCR into one record per CDR3 protein. The repertoire has hundreds of thousands of distinct CDR3 sequences, around an eighth of them found once; the top ten carry about 1.6%. These data were also reused for a study on yellow fever vaccine responses in identical twins.

The V call is TRBV27, the J call TRBJ1-2; D possibly corresponds to TRBD1 (6 bases). The sample taken for sequencing was PBMCs. The source is a woman aged 18-29 years in good health. CDR3 in amino acids: CASSGGTRPGDYGYTF. The CDR3 nucleotides read TGTGCCAGCAGTGGCGGGACAAGGCCCGGGGACTATGGCTACACCTTC.